This TCR beta chain was retrieved from a study of blood T cell repertoires in COVID-19. Across the whole study: There were acute and convalescent COVID-19 samples, and they came from the United States, Italy and Spain. Nucleic acid was either cDNA or gDNA, and it came from T cells, B-cell-depleted T cells, or PBMCs.

The CDR3 spans 13 residues. The V and J ends lost 6 bases and 7 bases respectively, with 13 bases between them. The germline V gene encodes CDR1 SQVTM and CDR2 ANQGSEA. Authors' processing steps: Estimation of nucleated cell counts was performed using reference gene primer amplification. This table comes from immunoSEQ multiplex PCR, and its TCRdb copy is limited to in-frame clones, with some not included. V, J and clone size derive from that table, while D and trimming were established from the DNA sequence. The sample holds approximately 270,000 clones; roughly 86% are singletons and the top ten take about 8.6%.

The TCR was taken from a man aged 35 to 55 with active or convalescent COVID-19. The rearrangement joins TRBV29-1 to TRBJ1-6, with TRBD1 as a possible D gene (6 bases). Source material: peripheral blood. The CDR3: CSVGRTENSPLHF. CDR3 nucleotide sequence: TGCAGCGTAGGGCGGACAGAGAATTCACCCCTCCACTTT.